The T cell receptor (beta chain) under discussion was sequenced for a study of Ad26.COV2.S vaccination and SARS-CoV-2 variants (dated by TCRdb to the early 2020s). Background for the entire study: Donors in the vaccine arm were drawn from COV1001, a phase I-IIa trial of Ad26.COV2.S in healthy adults that was multicentre, randomized, double-blind and placebo-controlled. Trial participants were randomized into five groups of five, in which low-dose or high-dose Ad26.COV2.S was given once or twice, or placebo was given on both occasions. The TCR-sequenced set comprised approximately 32 samples: some 20 Ad26.COV2.S vaccine recipients, 5 placebo recipients and 8 SARS-CoV-2 convalescent individuals. Blinding of investigators to trial group allocation was maintained during experiments and outcome assessment. Sequencing of the TCRbeta repertoire served to evaluate the specificity and breadth of SARS-CoV-2-reactive T cell receptors following Ad26.COV2.S vaccination. Ad26.COV2.S was administered intramuscularly at a dose of 5x10^10 or 1x10^11 viral particles, either as one shot or as two shots given 56 days apart. What the study reported, not specific to this receptor: Substantial breadth of spike-specific CD8+ and CD4+ T cell responses was reported after vaccination. It was noted by the authors that total T cell responses may have been underestimated by the TCR breadth and depth analyses. The study was not powered for comparison of responses between vaccine doses or regimens. Comparable non-spike TCR breadth was observed between vaccine and placebo recipients, consistent with only spike being contained in the vaccine. Spike-specific TCR breadth was higher in Ad26.COV2.S recipients than in placebo recipients (P = 0.0014).

As regards this clone: Its cognate antigen has yet to be identified. Base qualities are not provided; no much larger clone lies one nucleotide away.

The immunoSEQ Assay was the method used to sequence TCRbeta CDR3 regions. After extraction, genomic DNA underwent amplification by bias-controlled multiplex PCR, followed by high-throughput sequencing. The published analysis was carried out like this. To quantify the absolute abundance of every unique TCRbeta CDR3 region, sequences were collapsed and filtered. T cell fraction was estimated by normalization of TCRbeta template counts to usable DNA, with usable DNA being measured through amplification of reference genes present in all nucleated cells. Repertoire TCRs were annotated as SARS-CoV-2-specific by exact matching of V gene, CDR3 amino acid sequence and J gene to a known reactive TCR set. MIRA supplied the reference SARS-CoV-2 TCR set, which was filtered for enrichment in COVID-19-positive ImmuneCODE repertoires so that public or cross-reactive TCRs were removed. Drawing on the MIRA antigens, annotated TCRs were analysed further at the level of specific ORF or position within ORF. Breadth was defined as annotated unique rearrangements over total unique productive rearrangements; depth was the summed frequency of those rearrangements. TCR breadth was compared between groups using two-sided Wilcoxon rank-sum tests. TCRdb mirrors the immuneACCESS table, restricted to in-frame sequences. Some clones are absent from its copies; in checked studies, under half trace to an unresolved V gene, and the reason for the others is unknown. V and J calls and clone size are given by that table; D and trimming were obtained from the DNA. Recorded for this sample are around 340,000 clones; approximately 86% of them occurred a single time. The ten largest clones take up about 10% of the sample.

The meaning of the sample's treatment or condition label: approximately 18 received Ad26.COV2.S at low or high dose, single or two shots; 5 received placebo; per-sample allocation not given. Repertoires of vaccine and placebo recipients were sequenced from samples taken on day 63 after the first injection. In Cohort 1b, around 23 adults aged 18-55 years were enrolled at a single site in Boston, USA, between 29 July and 7 August 2020. As a vaccine, Ad26.COV2.S was a replication-incompetent adenovirus type 26 vector that expressed a prefusion-stabilized SARS-CoV-2 spike protein derived from the original Wuhan strain. The germline V gene (reference sequence) provides CDR1 LNHDA and CDR2 SQIVND. V has 3 bases trimmed and J has 9 bases trimmed; junction bases matching no gene number 5. CDR3 length: 14 amino acids, cysteine to phenylalanine. Of the read, only the CDR3 DNA is kept; its 42 bases are in frame from base 1.

The chain is encoded by TRBV19 joined to TRBJ1-6; TRBD1 lines up with 7 middle nucleotides. The material was peripheral blood, obtained in a trial of Ad26.COV2.S vaccine versus placebo. This TCR came from a person between 18 and 65 years old who received the Ad26.COV2.S COVID-19 vaccine or a placebo. For the CDR3, the sequence is CASSIGTEGSPLHF. DNA sequence: TGTGCCAGTAGTATCGGGACAGAGGGTTCACCCCTCCACTTT. Outside the CDR3, residues come from the reference TRBV19 and TRBJ1-6 proteins, so the full variable domain is: DGGITQSPKYLFRKEGQNVTLSCEQNLNHDAMYWYRQDPGQGLRLIYYSQIVNDFQKGDIAEGYSVSREKKESFPLTVTSAQKNPTAFYLCASSIGTEGSPLHFGNGTRLTVT.